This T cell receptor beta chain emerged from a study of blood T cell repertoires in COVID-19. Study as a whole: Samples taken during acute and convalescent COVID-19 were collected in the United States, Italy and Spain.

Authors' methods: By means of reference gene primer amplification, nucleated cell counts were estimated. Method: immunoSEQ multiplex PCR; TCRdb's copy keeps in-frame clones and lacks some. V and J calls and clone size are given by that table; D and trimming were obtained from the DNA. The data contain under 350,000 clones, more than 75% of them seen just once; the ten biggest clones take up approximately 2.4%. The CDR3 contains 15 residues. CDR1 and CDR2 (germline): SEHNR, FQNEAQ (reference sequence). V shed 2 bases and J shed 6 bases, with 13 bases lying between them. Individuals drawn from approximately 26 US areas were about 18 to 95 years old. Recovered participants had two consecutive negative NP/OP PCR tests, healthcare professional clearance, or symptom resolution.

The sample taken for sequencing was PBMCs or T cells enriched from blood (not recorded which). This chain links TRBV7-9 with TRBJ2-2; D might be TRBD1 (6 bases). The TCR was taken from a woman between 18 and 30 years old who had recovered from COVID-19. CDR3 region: CASSLFTGKSGELFF. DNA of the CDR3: TGTGCCAGCAGCTTATTTACAGGGAAGTCCGGGGAGCTGTTTTTT. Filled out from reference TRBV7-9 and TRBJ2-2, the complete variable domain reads DTGVSQNPRHKITKRGQNVTFRCDPISEHNRLYWYRQTLGQGPEFLTYFQNEAQLEKSRLLSDRFSAERPKGSFSTLEIQRTEQGDSAMYLCASSLFTGKSGELFFGEGSRLTVL.